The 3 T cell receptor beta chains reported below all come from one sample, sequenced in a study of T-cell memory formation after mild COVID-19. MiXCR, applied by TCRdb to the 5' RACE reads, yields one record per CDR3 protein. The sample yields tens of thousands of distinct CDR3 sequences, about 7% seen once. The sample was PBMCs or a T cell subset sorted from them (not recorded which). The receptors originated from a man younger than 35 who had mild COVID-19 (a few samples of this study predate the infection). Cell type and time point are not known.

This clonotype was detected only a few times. The CDR3 DNA reads as TGTGCCAGCTCAAGATCGGGACAGGACTTACAGCTAGCCAAAAACATTCAGTACTTC. Translation gives CASSRSGQDLQLAKNIQYF. The V call is TRBV27, the J call TRBJ2-4; 8 bases agree with TRBD1. This CDR3 region has 19 residues. The trim removed 8 bases at V and 0 bases at J, leaving 18 bases unmatched. Per the germline V gene, CDR1 is MNHEY and CDR2 is SMNVEV (reference sequence).

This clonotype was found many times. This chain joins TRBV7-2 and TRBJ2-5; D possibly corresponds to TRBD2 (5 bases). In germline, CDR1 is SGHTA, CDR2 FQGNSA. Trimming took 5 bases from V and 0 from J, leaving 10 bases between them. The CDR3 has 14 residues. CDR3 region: CASSPVGNQETQYF. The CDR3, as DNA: TGTGCCAGCAGCCCAGTCGGGAACCAAGAGACCCAGTACTTC. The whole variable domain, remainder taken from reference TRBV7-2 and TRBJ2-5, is GAGVSQSPSNKVTEKGKDVELRCDPISGHTALYWYRQSLGQGLEFLIYFQGNSAPDKSGLPSDRFSAERTGGSVSTLTIQRTQQEDSAVYLCASSPVGNQETQYFGPGTRLLVL.

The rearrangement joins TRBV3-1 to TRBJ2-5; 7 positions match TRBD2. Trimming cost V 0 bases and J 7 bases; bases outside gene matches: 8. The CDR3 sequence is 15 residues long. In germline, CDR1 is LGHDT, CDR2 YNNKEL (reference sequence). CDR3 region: CASSQERAPGGTQYF. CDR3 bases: TGTGCCAGCAGCCAAGAACGCGCGCCGGGGGGGACCCAGTACTTC.